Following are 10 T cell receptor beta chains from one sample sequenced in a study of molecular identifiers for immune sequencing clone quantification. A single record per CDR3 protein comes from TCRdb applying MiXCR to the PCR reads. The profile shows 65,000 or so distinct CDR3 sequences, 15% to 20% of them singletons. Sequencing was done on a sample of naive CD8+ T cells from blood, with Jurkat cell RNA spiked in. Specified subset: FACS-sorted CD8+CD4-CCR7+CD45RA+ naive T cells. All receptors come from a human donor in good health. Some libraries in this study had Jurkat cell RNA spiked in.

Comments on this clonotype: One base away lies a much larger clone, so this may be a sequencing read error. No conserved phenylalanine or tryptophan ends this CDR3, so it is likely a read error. The CDR3 DNA sequence: TGCGCCAGCAGCTCCCGGGACAGGGGTTACGAGCAGTACCTC. This codes for CASSSRDRGYEQYL. This chain joins TRBV5-1 and TRBJ2-7, with TRBD1 matching 10 bases. The CDR3 is 14 residues long. CDR1 is SGHRS and CDR2 is YFSETQ in the germline V gene. J lost 4 bases, V lost 3 bases, and 4 bases had no gene match.

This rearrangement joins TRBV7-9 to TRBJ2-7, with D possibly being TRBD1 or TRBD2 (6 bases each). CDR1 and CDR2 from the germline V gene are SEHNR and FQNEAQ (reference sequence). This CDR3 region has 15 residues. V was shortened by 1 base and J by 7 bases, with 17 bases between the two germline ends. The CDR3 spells CASSLEGGQTREQYF. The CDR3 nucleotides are TGTGCCAGCAGCTTAGAGGGGGGCCAAACGAGGGAGCAGTACTTC.

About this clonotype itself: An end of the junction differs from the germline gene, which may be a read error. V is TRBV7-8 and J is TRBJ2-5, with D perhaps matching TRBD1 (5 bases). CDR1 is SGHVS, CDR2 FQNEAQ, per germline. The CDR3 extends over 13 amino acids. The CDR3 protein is CASSLAGPKTQCF. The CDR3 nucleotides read TGTGCCAGCAGCTTGGCAGGGCCTAAGACCCAGTGCTTC. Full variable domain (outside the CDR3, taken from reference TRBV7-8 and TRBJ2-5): GAGVSQSPRYKVAKRGQDVALRCDPISGHVSLFWYQQALGQGPEFLTYFQNEAQLDKSGLPSDRFFAERPEGSVSTLKIQRTQQEDSAVYLCASSLAGPKTQCFGPGTRLLVL.

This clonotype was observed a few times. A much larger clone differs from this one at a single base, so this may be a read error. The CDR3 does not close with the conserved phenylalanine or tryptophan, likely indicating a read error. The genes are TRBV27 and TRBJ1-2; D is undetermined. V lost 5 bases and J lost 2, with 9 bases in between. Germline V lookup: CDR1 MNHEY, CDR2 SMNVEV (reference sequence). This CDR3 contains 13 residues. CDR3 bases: TGTGCCAGCAGTGCTGGACGGAACTATGGCTACACCTCC. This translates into CASSAGRNYGYTS.

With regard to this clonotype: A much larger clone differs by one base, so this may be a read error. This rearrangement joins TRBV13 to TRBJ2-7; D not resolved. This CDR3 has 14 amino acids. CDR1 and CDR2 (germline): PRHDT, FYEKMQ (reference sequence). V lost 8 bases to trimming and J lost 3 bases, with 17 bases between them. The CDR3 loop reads CASGPRSLNYEQYF. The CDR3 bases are TGTGCCAGCGGCCCCCGTTCGCTAAACTACGAGCAGTACTTC.

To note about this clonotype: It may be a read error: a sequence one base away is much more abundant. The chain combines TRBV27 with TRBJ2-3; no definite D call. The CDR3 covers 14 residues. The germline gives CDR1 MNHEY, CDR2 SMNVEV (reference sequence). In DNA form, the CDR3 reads TGTGCCAGCAGTTTGGGTTATACCACAGATACGCAGTGTTTT. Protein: CASSLGYTTDTQCF.

The CDR3 sequence: CASSFLGNEQFF. CDR3 DNA: TGTGCCAGCAGTTTTCTGGGCAATGAGCAGTTCTTC. The chain joins TRBV27 to TRBJ2-1; no clear D. V lost 3 bases and J 6 bases, leaving 6 bases between the germline ends. The CDR3 has 12 amino acids. CDR1 and CDR2 from the germline V gene are MNHEY and SMNVEV (reference sequence).

The CDR3 spells CSVEGKDRGAYNEQFF. In nucleotides, the CDR3 is TGCAGCGTTGAAGGCAAAGACAGGGGAGCTTACAATGAGCAGTTCTTC. The chain couples TRBV29-1 to TRBJ2-1; TRBD1 matches at 8 bases. This CDR3 is built from 16 residues. V was clipped by 1 base and J by 4 bases; unmatched bases: 9. Germline V gene data show CDR1 as SQVTM and CDR2 as ANQGSEA.

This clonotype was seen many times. The CDR3 spells CSVDLGLLAFF. The CDR3 coding sequence is TGCAGCGTTGATCTTGGACTACTAGCTTTCTTT. The chain carries TRBV29-1 and TRBJ1-1, with unresolved D. Germline CDR1 SQVTM, CDR2 ANQGSEA. CDR3 length equals 11 residues. V gave up 3 bases and J gave up 10 bases, with 12 bases separating them.

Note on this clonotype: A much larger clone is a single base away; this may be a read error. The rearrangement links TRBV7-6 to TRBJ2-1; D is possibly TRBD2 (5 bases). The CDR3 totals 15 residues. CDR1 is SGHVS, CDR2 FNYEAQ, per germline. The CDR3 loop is CASSFGLASCNEQFF. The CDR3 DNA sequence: TGTGCCAGCAGCTTTGGGCTAGCATCCTGCAATGAGCAGTTCTTC.